This T cell receptor beta chain emerged from a study of shared clonotypes between healthy human individuals. On the study more broadly: Per donor, CD8 memory used one plate, CD8 naive used two, CD4 memory used three and CD4 naive used three. Study-wide results and limits: Clonotypes shared by all four sorted-subset donors had higher generation probabilities than non-shared clonotypes. Researchers found naive subsets generally carried larger estimated richness than memory subsets.

This CDR3 spans 16 amino acids. Unmatched junction bases numbered 7, after V lost 3 bases and J lost 0 bases. The germline V gene has CDR1 SGDLS and CDR2 YYNGEE. A 200 ng quantity of DNA, some 30,000 T cell genomes, went into the sorted-subset replicate PCRs. TCRdb's copy holds only in-frame clones and misses some; the assay was immunoSEQ multiplex PCR. The sample includes under 600,000 clones, 90% to 96% seen only once; the top ten take around 0.067%. Points on this clone: The antigen is not known.

The chain carries TRBV9 and TRBJ2-3, with 7 bases identical to TRBD2. Material: naive CD4+ T cells sorted from blood. Subset defined: CD45RA+ positively selected. The receptor comes from a woman in her twenties or thirties in good health. CDR3 residues: CASSGNSRGSTDTQYF. For the CDR3, the DNA is TGTGCCAGCAGCGGGAACTCGCGGGGGAGCACAGATACGCAGTATTTT.